The 15 T cell receptor beta chains reported below all come from one sample, sequenced in a study of blood T cells in healthy people across ages. Using a J-beta primer mix together with a sample-barcoded 5' primer, a second PCR was run for roughly 7 to 11 cycles. TCRdb ran MiXCR on the 5' RACE reads and lists one entry per CDR3 protein. The sample has roughly 1.5 million distinct CDR3 sequences; less than 45% are singletons. Sequencing input: blood. The source of these receptors is a young woman in good health.

V is TRBV12-3 or TRBV12-4 and J is TRBJ1-4; TRBD1 is a possible D gene (5 bases). Trimming left V 7 bases short and J 2 bases short, with 14 bases between. This CDR3 contains 15 residues. The CDR3 DNA is TGTGCCAGCAATAGGGGCGCAGGGACTAATGAAAAACTGTTTTTT. Amino acids: CASNRGAGTNEKLFF.

This clonotype was seen more than once but under ten times. The chain carries TRBV25-1 and TRBJ1-2; 9 bases align to TRBD1. Germline V gene data show CDR1 as MGHDK and CDR2 as SYGVNS. This CDR3 region has 14 residues. Trimming at V came to 8 bases and at J to 2 bases, leaving 6 bases not matched to a gene. The chain's CDR3 is CASGGQGLNYGYTF. CDR3 in DNA: TGTGCCAGCGGTGGACAGGGGCTAAACTATGGCTACACCTTC.

The gene calls are TRBV9 and TRBJ2-1, with 9 bases aligning to TRBD2. V trimming: 2 bases; J trimming: 0 bases; junction bases outside the gene matches: 9. The CDR3 covers 18 residues. Germline loops: CDR1 SGDLS, CDR2 YYNGEE. The CDR3 sequence is CASSVSGSPPGSYNEQFF. DNA for the CDR3: TGTGCCAGCAGCGTTAGCGGGAGTCCCCCCGGCTCCTACAATGAGCAGTTCTTC.

As concerns this clonotype: Possible read error: a much larger clone is one base away. The chain carries TRBV4-1 and TRBJ2-4; 7 nucleotides agree with TRBD1. Judging by the DNA end, TRBJ2-7 fits better; the J call may be wrong. Germline CDR1 MGHRA, CDR2 YSYEKL. CDR3 length: 14 amino acids. For the CDR3, the DNA is TGCGCCAGCAGCCAGAGGGACAGTCTCTACGAGCAGTACTTC. Translating it yields CASSQRDSLYEQYF.

This chain links TRBV7-6 with TRBJ2-2, with TRBD1 matching 11 bases. V was pared by 0 bases and J by 6 bases, with 0 bases of the junction left unmatched. The CDR3 consists of 15 residues. The germline V gene has CDR1 SGHVS and CDR2 FNYEAQ. CDR3 sequence reads: CASSLAGQGAGELFF. The CDR3 DNA follows: TGTGCCAGCAGCTTAGCGGGACAGGGGGCCGGGGAGCTGTTTTTT.

This clonotype was seen just once. V is TRBV28 and J is TRBJ2-1, with TRBD2 matching over 8 bases. The CDR3 totals 15 residues. V shed 5 bases and J 7 bases; nucleotides not matched to a gene: 10. Germline CDR1 and CDR2: MDHEN and SYDVKM. Here the CDR3 reads CASSKREMGWNEQFF. The CDR3, as DNA: TGTGCCAGCAGTAAGCGGGAGATGGGCTGGAATGAGCAGTTCTTC.

This clonotype was seen a handful of times. The chain has TRBV9 and TRBJ2-5; 10 nucleotides align to TRBD2. CDR1 SGDLS and CDR2 YYNGEE come from the germline V gene. The V segment lost 3 bases and the J segment 4 bases; nucleotides outside the gene matches: 6. CDR3 length: 15 residues. The CDR3 DNA reads TGTGCCAGCAGCGCTACTAGCGGGACAACAGAGACCCAGTACTTC. Its translation: CASSATSGTTETQYF.

CDR3 loop: CASSPSSNGNTEAFF. Here the CDR3 DNA reads TGTGCCAGCAGCCCAAGCTCCAATGGGAACACTGAAGCTTTCTTT. The chain combines TRBV7-9 with TRBJ1-1, with D unresolved. The CDR3 covers 15 residues. The germline CDR1 and CDR2 sequences are SEHNR and FQNEAQ (reference sequence). Trimming left V 5 bases short and J 1 base short, with 14 bases between. Full variable domain (outside the CDR3, taken from reference TRBV7-9 and TRBJ1-1): DTGVSQNPRHKITKRGQNVTFRCDPISEHNRLYWYRQTLGQGPEFLTYFQNEAQLEKSRLLSDRFSAERPKGSFSTLEIQRTEQGDSAMYLCASSPSSNGNTEAFFGQGTRLTVV.

The rearrangement uses TRBV5-1 and TRBJ2-1, with 7 bases that match TRBD1. CDR3 length: 15 residues. Trimming at V came to 0 bases and at J to 8 bases, leaving 8 bases not matched to a gene. The germline V gene has CDR1 SGHRS and CDR2 YFSETQ. CDR3 in amino acids: CASSLENPQGDEQFF. The CDR3 region has the DNA TGCGCCAGCAGCTTGGAGAACCCGCAGGGGGATGAGCAGTTCTTC.

This clonotype was observed a few times. The genes are TRBV25-1 and TRBJ2-3; 13 positions agree with TRBD2. This CDR3 is 20 amino acids long. CDR1 MGHDK and CDR2 SYGVNS come from the germline V gene. V gave up 1 base and J gave up 0 bases; unmatched junction bases: 10. CDR3 sequence (DNA): TGTGCCAGCAGTGAATCCCTACTAGCGGGAGGGCCTGGTAGCACAGATACGCAGTATTTT. This gives the protein CASSESLLAGGPGSTDTQYF.

This chain connects TRBV20-1 to TRBJ2-3; 8 bases agree with TRBD2. The V segment lost 3 bases and the J segment 1 base; nucleotides outside the gene matches: 6. The CDR3 spans 15 residues. The V gene's germline CDR1 is DFQATT and CDR2 SNEGSKA (reference sequence). This CDR3 reads CSASRGGRRTDTQYF. The DNA for the CDR3 is TGCAGTGCTAGTCGGGGGGGGCGGCGCACAGATACGCAGTATTTT.

This clonotype has just a few counts. The chain couples TRBV9 to TRBJ1-4; D may be TRBD1 (6 bases). Deletions cut 4 bases from V and 0 bases from J, with 16 bases between. CDR1 and CDR2 from the germline V gene are SGDLS and YYNGEE. This CDR3 region has 17 residues. The CDR3 region has the DNA TGTGCCAGCAGCACCAGGGGAAAGGGGACAACTAATGAAAAACTGTTTTTT. This codes for CASSTRGKGTTNEKLFF.

The chain employs TRBV2 and TRBJ1-1; 7 nucleotides agree with TRBD1. In germline, CDR1 is SNHLY, CDR2 FYNNEI. V lost 8 bases and J lost 4; bases outside the gene matches: 10. This CDR3 is built from 14 residues. The CDR3 sequence: CASPGGGAGTEAFF. DNA for the CDR3: TGTGCCAGCCCAGGGGGGGGCGCGGGCACTGAAGCTTTCTTT.

J is TRBJ2-7 and V is TRBV5-4; D unclear. V lost 5 bases to trimming and J lost 6 bases, with 12 bases between them. Germline-derived CDR1 and CDR2 are SGHNT and YYREEE (reference sequence). The CDR3 totals 12 residues. The CDR3 bases are TGTGCCAGCAGTTTAGACCTTACCGAGCAGTACTTC. Amino acid sequence: CASSLDLTEQYF.

The chain has TRBV5-6 and TRBJ1-5; TRBD1 is a possible D gene (5 bases). The CDR3 consists of 14 residues. Germline V gene lookup returns CDR1 SGHDT and CDR2 YYEEEE. Trimming took off 2 bases at V and 4 bases at J, with 10 bases between the two ends. For the CDR3, the DNA is TGTGCCAGCAGCTTTCGACAGTGGAATCAGCCCCAGCATTTT. Translating gives CASSFRQWNQPQHF.